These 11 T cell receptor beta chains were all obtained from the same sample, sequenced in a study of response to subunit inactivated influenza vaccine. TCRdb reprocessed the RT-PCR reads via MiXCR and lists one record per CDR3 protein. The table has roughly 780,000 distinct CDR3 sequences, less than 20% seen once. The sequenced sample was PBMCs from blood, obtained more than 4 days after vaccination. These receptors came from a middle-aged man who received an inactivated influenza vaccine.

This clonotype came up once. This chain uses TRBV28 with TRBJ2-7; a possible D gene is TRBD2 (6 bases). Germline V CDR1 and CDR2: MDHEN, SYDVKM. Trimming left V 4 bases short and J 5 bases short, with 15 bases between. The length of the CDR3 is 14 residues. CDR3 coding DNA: TGTGCCAGCAGTTCACTGGGACTTAGAAACGAGCAGTACTTC. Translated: CASSSLGLRNEQYF. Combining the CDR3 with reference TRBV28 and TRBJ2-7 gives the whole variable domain DVKVTQSSRYLVKRTGEKVFLECVQDMDHENMFWYRQDPGLGLRLIYFSYDVKMKEKGDIPEGYSVSREKKERFSLILESASTNQTSMYLCASSSLGLRNEQYFGPGTRLTVT.

CDR3 in amino acids: CSVDTNQNTEAFF. The CDR3 DNA sequence: TGCAGCGTAGACACAAACCAAAACACTGAAGCTTTCTTT. The V and J genes are TRBV29-1 and TRBJ1-1; D uncertain. The CDR3 spans 13 residues. Trimming cost V 6 bases and J 2 bases, with 13 bases left between them. Germline lookup yields CDR1 SQVTM and CDR2 ANQGSEA.

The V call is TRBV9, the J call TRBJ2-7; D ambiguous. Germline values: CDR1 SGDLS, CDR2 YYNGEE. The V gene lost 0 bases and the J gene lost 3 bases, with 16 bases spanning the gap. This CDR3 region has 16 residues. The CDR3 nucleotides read TGTGCCAGCAGCGTAGGGATAGATGCGTATGGCTACGAGCAGTACTTC. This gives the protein CASSVGIDAYGYEQYF.

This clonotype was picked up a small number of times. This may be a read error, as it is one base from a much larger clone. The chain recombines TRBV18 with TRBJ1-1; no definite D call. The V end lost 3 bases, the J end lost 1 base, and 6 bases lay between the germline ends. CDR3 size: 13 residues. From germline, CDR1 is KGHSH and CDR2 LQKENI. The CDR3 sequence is CASSPQQNTEAFF. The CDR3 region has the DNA TGTGCCAGCTCACCTCAGCAGAACACTGAAGCTTTCTTT.

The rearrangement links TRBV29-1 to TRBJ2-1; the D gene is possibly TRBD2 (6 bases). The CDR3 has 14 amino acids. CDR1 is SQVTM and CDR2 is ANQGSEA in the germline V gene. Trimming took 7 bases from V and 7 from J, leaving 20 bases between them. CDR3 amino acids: CSAEGLSRGNEQFF. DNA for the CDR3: TGCAGCGCCGAGGGACTTTCTCGTGGGAATGAGCAGTTCTTC.

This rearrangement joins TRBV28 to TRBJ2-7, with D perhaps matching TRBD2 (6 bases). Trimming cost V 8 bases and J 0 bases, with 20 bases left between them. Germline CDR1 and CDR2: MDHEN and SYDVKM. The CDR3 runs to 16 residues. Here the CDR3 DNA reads TGTGCCAGCGTGGAGGTCGGAGGGAGTACCTCCTACGAGCAGTACTTC. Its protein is CASVEVGGSTSYEQYF.

The CDR3 loop reads CASSLSGTSSYNEQFF. CDR3 bases: TGTGCCAGCAGTTTATCCGGGACTAGCTCCTACAATGAGCAGTTCTTC. This rearrangement joins TRBV27 to TRBJ2-1, with TRBD2 matching over 8 bases. Trimming removed 0 bases from V and 0 bases from J; junction bases left unmatched: 1. CDR3 length equals 16 residues. CDR1 is MNHEY, CDR2 SMNVEV, per germline (reference sequence).

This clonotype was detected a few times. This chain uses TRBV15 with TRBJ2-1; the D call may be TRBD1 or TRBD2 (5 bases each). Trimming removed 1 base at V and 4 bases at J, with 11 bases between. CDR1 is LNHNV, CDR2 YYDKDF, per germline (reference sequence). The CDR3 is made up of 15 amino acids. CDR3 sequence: CATSRAWDGYNEQFF. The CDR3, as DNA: TGTGCCACCAGCAGAGCTTGGGACGGATACAATGAGCAGTTCTTC.

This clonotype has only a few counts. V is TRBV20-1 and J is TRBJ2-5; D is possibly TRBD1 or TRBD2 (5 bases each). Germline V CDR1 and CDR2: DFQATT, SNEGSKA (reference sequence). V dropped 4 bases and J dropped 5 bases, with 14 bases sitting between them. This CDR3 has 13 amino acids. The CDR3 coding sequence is TGCAGTGCTACCCACCTGGGACGGGAGACCCAGTACTTC. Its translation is CSATHLGRETQYF.

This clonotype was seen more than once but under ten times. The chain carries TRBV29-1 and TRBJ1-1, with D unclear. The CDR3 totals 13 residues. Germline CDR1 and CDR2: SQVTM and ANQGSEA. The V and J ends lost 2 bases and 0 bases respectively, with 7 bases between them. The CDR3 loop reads CSVETKLNTEAFF. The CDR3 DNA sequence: TGCAGCGTTGAAACTAAGTTGAACACTGAAGCTTTCTTT. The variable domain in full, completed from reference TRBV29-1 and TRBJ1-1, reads SAVISQKPSRDICQRGTSLTIQCQVDSQVTMMFWYRQQPGQSLTLIATANQGSEATYESGFVIDKFPISRPNLTFSTLTVSNMSPEDSSIYLCSVETKLNTEAFFGQGTRLTVV.

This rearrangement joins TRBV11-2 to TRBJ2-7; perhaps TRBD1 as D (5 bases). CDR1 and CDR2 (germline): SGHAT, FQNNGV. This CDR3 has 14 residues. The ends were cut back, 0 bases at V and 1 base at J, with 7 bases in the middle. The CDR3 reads CASSLERQSYEQYF. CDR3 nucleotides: TGTGCCAGCAGCTTAGAGCGACAGTCCTACGAGCAGTACTTC.